This is a list of T cell receptor beta chains from one sample in a study of OX40 agonist ivuxolimab in advanced cancers. This table comes from immunoSEQ multiplex PCR, and its TCRdb copy is limited to in-frame clones, with some not included. The sample has tens of thousands of clones, around 86% seen once. This material consisted of CD4+ or CD8+ T cells sorted from blood, taken in a trial of the OX40 agonist ivuxolimab. The source is an adult with an advanced solid tumor such as melanoma, head and neck, liver or kidney cancer. The CDR3 runs from the conserved cysteine through the conserved F or W. The D gene is left open where the match is weak. The size of a clone is reported for some rows only, either as once, few or many, or as a class for expanded clones.

V: TRBV30; D: TRBD2; size: .; J: TRBJ2-2; DNA: TGTGCCTGCTCGGCGGGGGGGCCTACCGGGGAGCTGTTTTTT; CDR3: CACSAGGPTGELFF
V: TRBV5-1; D: TRBD1; size: .; J: TRBJ1-1; DNA: TGCGCCAGCAGCTTGGGGACAGGGGCGGCAATTGAAGCTTTCTTT; CDR3: CASSLGTGAAIEAFF
V: TRBV13; D: .; size: .; J: TRBJ1-2; DNA: TGTGCCAGCAGCTTAGGGTCGCGGCAGGGGAGGGACTATGGCTACACCTTC; CDR3: CASSLGSRQGRDYGYTF
V: TRBV7-2; D: .; size: .; J: TRBJ1-6; DNA: TGTGCCAGCAGCCAGGGAAATTCACCCCTCCACTTT; CDR3: CASSQGNSPLHF
V: TRBV28; D: .; size: .; J: TRBJ1-4; DNA: TGTGCCAGCAGTCCCGGGACTCCTAATGAAAAACTGTTTTTT; CDR3: CASSPGTPNEKLFF
V: TRBV7-2; D: TRBD1; size: .; J: TRBJ2-7; DNA: TGTGCCAGCAGCTTAGGAAAGGGTGGACAGGCGCTCTACGAGCAGTACTTC; CDR3: CASSLGKGGQALYEQYF
V: TRBV11-3; D: TRBD1; size: .; J: TRBJ1-2; DNA: TGTGCCAGCAGCGCGGGACAGGGCGATGGCTACACCTTC; CDR3: CASSAGQGDGYTF
V: TRBV6-1; D: .; size: few; J: TRBJ1-1; DNA: TGTGCCAGCAGTGTCCTGGGGGGCAGGGGGAACACTGAAGCTTTCTTT; CDR3: CASSVLGGRGNTEAFF
V: TRBV12-2; D: .; size: .; J: TRBJ1-5; DNA: TGTGCAAGTCGCTATGGACAGGCAAAACATAGCAATCAGCCCCAGCATTTT; CDR3: CASRYGQAKHSNQPQHF
V: TRBV30; D: TRBD2; size: .; J: TRBJ2-3; DNA: TGTGCCTGGAGTAGGACTAGCGGGAGGAGGCCGGGAGGAGATACGCAGTATTTT; CDR3: CAWSRTSGRRPGGDTQYF
V: TRBV7-9; D: .; size: once; J: TRBJ2-3; DNA: TGTGCCAGCAGCTCCGACGGCCCGGGAGCAGATACGCAGTATTTT; CDR3: CASSSDGPGADTQYF
V: TRBV9; D: .; size: .; J: TRBJ1-1; DNA: TGTGCCAGCAGCCCCCGCCGGGGCTGGGGGAACACTGAAGCTTTCTTT; CDR3: CASSPRRGWGNTEAFF
V: TRBV10-3; D: TRBD2; size: .; J: TRBJ2-1; DNA: TGTGCCATCACCGGAGCGGGAGGGACCTACAATGAGCAGTTCTTC; CDR3: CAITGAGGTYNEQFF
V: TRBV9; D: TRBD2; size: .; J: TRBJ2-7; DNA: TGTGCCAGCAGCGAAAAGGGGACTAGCGCCTCCTACGAGCAGTACTTC; CDR3: CASSEKGTSASYEQYF
V: TRBV9; D: .; size: .; J: TRBJ1-1; DNA: TGTGCCAGCAGCGTCAGTGACAGGAACACTGAAGCTTTCTTT; CDR3: CASSVSDRNTEAFF
V: TRBV5-6; D: .; size: .; J: TRBJ1-3; DNA: TGTGCCAGCAGCTACGTTCACTCTGGAAACACCATATATTTT; CDR3: CASSYVHSGNTIYF
V: TRBV5-1; D: .; size: .; J: TRBJ2-1; DNA: TGCGCCAGCTATCTTCTGGACGGATACAATGAGCAGTTCTTC; CDR3: CASYLLDGYNEQFF
V: TRBV14; D: .; size: .; J: TRBJ1-1; DNA: TGTGCCAGCAGCCAAGGAGGGAACACTGAAGCTTTCTTT; CDR3: CASSQGGNTEAFF
V: TRBV2; D: TRBD1; size: .; J: TRBJ1-5; DNA: TGTGCCAGCAGCAGAACAGGGGCGGTTCAGCCCCAGCATTTT; CDR3: CASSRTGAVQPQHF
V: TRBV20-1; D: .; size: .; J: TRBJ2-3; DNA: TGCAGTGCTATGGCCTCAAATACGCAGTATTTT; CDR3: CSAMASNTQYF
V: TRBV6-6; D: .; size: once; J: TRBJ1-2; DNA: TGTGCCAGCAGTTACGGAGACAGTCCCCCCTATGGCTACACCTTC; CDR3: CASSYGDSPPYGYTF
V: TRBV4-1; D: TRBD1; size: once; J: TRBJ2-1; DNA: TGCGCCAGCAGTCGGGGGACAGGGGCGAGCTCCTACAATGAGCAGTTCTTC; CDR3: CASSRGTGASSYNEQFF
V: TRBV14; D: .; size: .; J: TRBJ1-3; DNA: TGTGCCAGCAGCCCCAGGAGGAGCAGCGGAAACACCATATATTTT; CDR3: CASSPRRSSGNTIYF
V: TRBV4-3; D: .; size: once; J: TRBJ2-3; DNA: TGCGCCAGCAGCCAAGTTAGGTGGCGGGACACAGATACGCAGTATTTT; CDR3: CASSQVRWRDTDTQYF
V: TRBV13; D: .; size: .; J: TRBJ2-3; DNA: TGTGCCAGCCGCGAACGGGGACGGACAGATACGCAGTATTTT; CDR3: CASRERGRTDTQYF
V: TRBV28; D: .; size: .; J: TRBJ2-7; DNA: TGTGCCAGCACCCCGTTCGGACGTTCCTACGAGCAGTACTTC; CDR3: CASTPFGRSYEQYF
V: TRBV7-2; D: TRBD2; size: .; J: TRBJ2-1; DNA: TGTGCCAGCAGCTTGGCCGGGACTAGCGGGCCTTACAATGAGCAGTTCTTC; CDR3: CASSLAGTSGPYNEQFF
V: TRBV29-1; D: TRBD1; size: .; J: TRBJ2-2; DNA: TGCAGCGTTGCAGACAGGGGGCAAGTCGGGGAGCTGTTTTTT; CDR3: CSVADRGQVGELFF
V: TRBV5-6; D: .; size: .; J: TRBJ1-2; DNA: TGTGCCAGCAGCTTGGAGGCAGGTCGTGGCTACACCTTC; CDR3: CASSLEAGRGYTF
V: TRBV7-2; D: TRBD2; size: .; J: TRBJ2-2; DNA: TGTGCCAGCAGCTTGACTAGCGGGAGGGCAGTAGTCACCGGGGAGCTGTTTTTT; CDR3: CASSLTSGRAVVTGELFF
V: TRBV6-5; D: .; size: .; J: TRBJ1-1; DNA: TGTGCCAGCAGTTATGCGGGGAAAGCTTTCTTT; CDR3: CASSYAGKAFF
V: TRBV6-6; D: .; size: once; J: TRBJ1-6; DNA: TGTGCCAGCAGTTACGCGACGACAGTTTCCTCACCCCTCCACTTT; CDR3: CASSYATTVSSPLHF
V: TRBV15; D: .; size: .; J: TRBJ2-1; DNA: TGTGCCACCAGCAGGGAGGGGTCAGCCTACAATGAGCAGTTCTTC; CDR3: CATSREGSAYNEQFF
V: TRBV4-1; D: TRBD2; size: .; J: TRBJ2-4; DNA: TGCGCCAGCAGCCAAGTCCGACTAGCTTCAAACATTCAGTACTTC; CDR3: CASSQVRLASNIQYF
V: TRBV28; D: .; size: .; J: TRBJ1-4; DNA: TGTGCCAGCAGTCCTCCCGGGACGGTTAATGAAAAACTGTTTTTT; CDR3: CASSPPGTVNEKLFF
V: TRBV11-3; D: .; size: .; J: TRBJ2-3; DNA: TGTGCCAGCAGTTGGGACTCCACAGATACGCAGTATTTT; CDR3: CASSWDSTDTQYF
V: TRBV5-1; D: TRBD1; size: .; J: TRBJ1-5; DNA: TGCGCCAGCAGCTTAACAGGGGAACAGCCCCAGCATTTT; CDR3: CASSLTGEQPQHF
V: TRBV5-1; D: TRBD1; size: .; J: TRBJ1-6; DNA: TGCGCCAGCACCCAGGGGACAGGGAATTCACCCCTCCACTTT; CDR3: CASTQGTGNSPLHF
V: TRBV19; D: .; size: .; J: TRBJ1-1; DNA: TGTGCCAGTAGGCCTATAACAGGGAGGGGGATGAACACTGAAGCTTTCTTT; CDR3: CASRPITGRGMNTEAFF
V: TRBV2; D: .; size: .; J: TRBJ2-1; DNA: TGTGCCAGCAGCGCTAGCAATGAGCAGTTCTTC; CDR3: CASSASNEQFF
V: TRBV6-5; D: TRBD1; size: .; J: TRBJ1-1; DNA: TGTGCCAGCAGTCTCCAGGGGGCGAACACTGAAGCTTTCTTT; CDR3: CASSLQGANTEAFF
V: TRBV7-2; D: .; size: .; J: TRBJ1-1; DNA: TGTGCCAGCAGCTTCCAGGGGTCCTCAGAAGCTTTCTTT; CDR3: CASSFQGSSEAFF
V: TRBV9; D: .; size: once; J: TRBJ1-4; DNA: TGTGCCAGCAGCGTTCGGGGAGTTAATGAAAAACTGTTTTTT; CDR3: CASSVRGVNEKLFF
V: TRBV4-2; D: TRBD2; size: .; J: TRBJ2-2; DNA: TGTGCCAGCAGCCAGACTCTAGCGGGGGGCGACACCGGGGAGCTGTTTTTT; CDR3: CASSQTLAGGDTGELFF
V: TRBV9; D: TRBD1; size: .; J: TRBJ1-5; DNA: TGTGCCAGCAGCGTCGGGACAGGGCACCAGCCCCAGCATTTT; CDR3: CASSVGTGHQPQHF